The 32 T cell receptor beta chains presented below share a single source sample, sequenced in a study of cytomegalovirus exposure and HLA in healthy donors. PCR amplification relied on 60 Vbeta primers (plus 13 Jbeta primers). Assay: immunoSEQ multiplex PCR; the TCRdb copy retains only in-frame clones and omits some. The table includes around 150,000 clones, around 76% detected once. The specimen sequenced was PBMCs. All receptors derive from a female donor in good health and CMV-seronegative.

The chain couples TRBV27 to TRBJ1-5, with TRBD1 as a possible D gene (6 bases). V was pared by 3 bases and J by 3 bases, with 15 bases between. Germline loops: CDR1 MNHEY, CDR2 SMNVEV (reference sequence). This CDR3 is built from 16 residues. CDR3 protein: CASSFRGQLPNQPQHF. For the CDR3, the DNA is TGTGCCAGCAGTTTTCGAGGACAGCTACCCAATCAGCCCCAGCATTTT.

The CDR3: CASSGVTVNYGYTF. For the CDR3, the DNA is TGTGCCAGCAGTGGAGTTACGGTGAACTATGGCTACACCTTC. The gene calls are TRBV6-1 and TRBJ1-2; D not certain. There are 14 residues in the CDR3. V was clipped by 4 bases and J by 2 bases, with 11 bases between them. CDR1 MNHNS and CDR2 SASEGT come from the germline V gene.

V usage is TRBV7-2 and J usage is TRBJ2-5; weak D call: TRBD1 (5 bases). The CDR3 is made up of 16 amino acids. V was trimmed by 2 bases and J by 5 bases, leaving 18 bases between them. Germline V gene data show CDR1 as SGHTA and CDR2 as FQGNSA. The DNA for the CDR3 is TGTGCCAGCAGCTTAAGACAGCCGAGGAATGGGGAGACCCAGTACTTC. Encoded protein: CASSLRQPRNGETQYF.

The V and J genes are TRBV5-1 and TRBJ2-2; D uncertain. Germline-derived CDR1 and CDR2 are SGHRS and YFSETQ. The V end lost 4 bases, the J end lost 1 base, and 8 bases lay between the germline ends. CDR3 length equals 14 residues. The DNA for the CDR3 is TGCGCCAGCAGCCCCACGGTGAACACCGGGGAGCTGTTTTTT. Residues: CASSPTVNTGELFF.

This clone is a singleton in its sample. This chain connects TRBV5-4 to TRBJ1-5, with D possibly TRBD1 on 5 matching bases. Trimming stripped 0 bases from V and 6 bases from J, with 13 bases between. The CDR3 covers 15 residues. Germline V gene sequence: CDR1 SGHNT, CDR2 YYREEE (reference sequence). In DNA, the CDR3 is TGTGCCAGCAGCTTGGCCGGGGGGGGACCTCAGCCCCAGCATTTT. It codes for CASSLAGGGPQPQHF.

This chain links TRBV30 with TRBJ2-1, with TRBD2 matching 9 bases. Germline loops: CDR1 GTSNPN, CDR2 SVGIG (reference sequence). The CDR3 spans 14 residues. With 3 bases clipped from V and 5 bases from J, the junction kept 5 bases outside the gene matches. The CDR3 DNA is TGTGCCTGGAGCCTAGCGGGACGTGACAATGAGCAGTTCTTC. This encodes CAWSLAGRDNEQFF.

This sequence joins TRBV29-1 and TRBJ2-2, with 10 bases matching TRBD1. This CDR3 has 14 amino acids. V lost 7 bases and J lost 6; bases outside the gene matches: 8. Germline assignment: CDR1 SQVTM and CDR2 ANQGSEA. Written as DNA, the CDR3 is TGCAGCGCCGATCGGACAGGGGGGGCCGGGGAGCTGTTTTTT. It codes for CSADRTGGAGELFF.

This clone has only one observation. V and J are TRBV4-1 and TRBJ1-1; TRBD1 is a possible D gene (6 bases). The CDR3 loop spans 17 amino acids. V dropped 1 base and J dropped 4 bases, with 19 bases sitting between them. From germline, CDR1 is MGHRA and CDR2 YSYEKL. For the CDR3, the DNA is TGCGCCAGCAGCCAAGCGCTAAGACGGGGGGCGACCACTGAAGCTTTCTTT. This translates into CASSQALRRGATTEAFF.

This clone was detected a few times. This chain uses TRBV6-4 with TRBJ2-3, with D perhaps TRBD2 (5 bases). V shed 4 bases and J shed 6 bases, with 11 bases lying between them. Germline V gene lookup returns CDR1 MRHNA and CDR2 SNTAGT. This CDR3 comprises 13 residues. CDR3 DNA: TGTGCCAGCAGTGTTAGCGTTTGGGATACGCAGTATTTT. Protein product: CASSVSVWDTQYF.

The chain employs TRBV7-3 and TRBJ1-2; 8 nucleotides align to TRBD1. V shed 2 bases and J 4 bases; nucleotides not matched to a gene: 0. Germline-derived CDR1 and CDR2 are SGHTA and FQGTGA. This CDR3 is built from 13 residues. The CDR3 DNA reads TGTGCCAGCAGCTTAGGACAGGGCTATGGCTACACCTTC. It codes for CASSLGQGYGYTF.

The rearrangement joins TRBV30 to TRBJ2-4; the D gene is possibly TRBD2 (7 bases). Germline assignment: CDR1 GTSNPN and CDR2 SVGIG (reference sequence). The CDR3 is 14 residues long. V dropped 3 bases and J dropped 6 bases, with 15 bases sitting between them. The CDR3 region is CAWSEGGLGNIQYF. The CDR3 coding sequence is TGTGCCTGGAGCGAGGGGGGGCTGGGAAACATTCAGTACTTC.

The chain uses TRBV30 and TRBJ2-7; 7 bases are shared with TRBD1. Germline CDR1 is GTSNPN and CDR2 is SVGIG (reference sequence). V dropped 4 bases and J dropped 3; count of bases not matched to a gene: 12. There are 15 residues in the CDR3. The chain's CDR3 is CAWTARTGGYYEQYF. CDR3 coding DNA: TGTGCCTGGACCGCAAGGACAGGAGGATACTACGAGCAGTACTTC.

The J gene is TRBJ2-5, the V gene TRBV18; the D is unclear. CDR1 and CDR2 from the germline V gene are KGHSH and LQKENI. The CDR3 consists of 14 residues. The V end lost 2 bases, the J end lost 2 bases, and 9 bases lay between the germline ends. CDR3 coding DNA: TGTGCCAGCTCACCATCTTCGGAGCAAGAGACCCAGTACTTC. Protein: CASSPSSEQETQYF. The full variable domain, with the rest looked up from reference TRBV18 and TRBJ2-5, is NAGVMQNPRHLVRRRGQEARLRCSPMKGHSHVYWYRQLPEEGLKFMVYLQKENIIDESGMPKERFSAEFPKEGPSILRIQQVVRGDSAAYFCASSPSSEQETQYFGPGTRLLVL.

This clone was detected only a few times. The J gene is TRBJ2-1, the V gene TRBV7-2, with 9 bases aligning to TRBD2. J lost 4 bases, V lost 3 bases, and 4 bases had no gene match. There are 15 residues in the CDR3. Looked up from germline, CDR1 is SGHTA and CDR2 is FQGNSA. The CDR3 here is CASSFGLASYNEQFF. In DNA, the CDR3 is TGTGCCAGCAGCTTCGGACTAGCGTCGTACAATGAGCAGTTCTTC.

The chain joins TRBV7-6 to TRBJ2-1; 14 positions agree with TRBD2. Trimming removed 2 bases from V and 1 base from J; junction bases left unmatched: 13. Germline CDR1 is SGHVS and CDR2 is FNYEAQ. The CDR3 sequence is 21 residues long. The CDR3 coding sequence is TGTGCCAGCAGCTTAATCCGGCCGGGACTAGCGGGAGAAGGATCCTACAATGAGCAGTTCTTC. This translates into CASSLIRPGLAGEGSYNEQFF.

The rearrangement uses TRBV6-5 and TRBJ1-2; no firm D call. Germline V gives CDR1 MNHEY, CDR2 SVGAGI. This CDR3 spans 13 amino acids. Trimming cost V 6 bases and J 1 base, with 9 bases left between them. The CDR3 loop reads CASRMGFNYGYTF. As DNA, the CDR3 is TGTGCCAGCAGGATGGGCTTTAACTATGGCTACACCTTC.

The chain carries TRBV25-1 and TRBJ2-3; 16 bases are a match to TRBD2. Germline loops: CDR1 MGHDK, CDR2 SYGVNS. This CDR3 is 18 amino acids long. V gave up 5 bases and J gave up 4 bases; unmatched junction bases: 9. The CDR3 spells CASSLWGTSGRAPDTQYF. CDR3 DNA: TGTGCCAGCAGTCTGTGGGGGACTAGCGGGAGGGCCCCAGATACGCAGTATTTT.

The chain combines TRBV10-3 with TRBJ2-7, with TRBD2 matching 10 bases. Per germline, CDR1 ENHRY and CDR2 SYGVKD. The CDR3 is 14 residues long. With V trimmed by 10 bases and J by 4 bases, 10 bases remained unmatched. CDR3 sequence reads: CATKGLAGAYEQYF. CDR3 in DNA: TGTGCCACAAAGGGCCTAGCGGGAGCTTACGAGCAGTACTTC.

V is TRBV29-1 and J is TRBJ2-2; D gene ambiguous. CDR1 is SQVTM, CDR2 ANQGSEA, per germline. The CDR3 extends over 14 amino acids. V was cut by 3 bases and J by 2 bases, with 10 bases left in between. CDR3 protein: CSVDSNLNTGELFF. CDR3 sequence (DNA): TGCAGCGTTGATTCCAACCTAAACACCGGGGAGCTGTTTTTT.

The V and J genes are TRBV7-9 and TRBJ2-1; 8 bases map to TRBD2. The CDR3 is 17 residues long. Germline CDR1 reads SEHNR; CDR2 reads FQNEAQ (reference sequence). After removal of 6 bases from V and 4 bases from J, the junction contained 14 bases not matched to a gene. The CDR3 DNA sequence: TGTGCCAGCAGACCACCGACTACAGCGGGAGCTTACAATGAGCAGTTCTTC. Translation gives CASRPPTTAGAYNEQFF.

This chain joins TRBV2 and TRBJ2-1, with TRBD2 matching over 8 bases. The J segment lost 5 bases and the V segment lost 2 bases, leaving 5 bases of the junction unmatched. Germline V gives CDR1 SNHLY, CDR2 FYNNEI. This CDR3 contains 15 residues. Written as DNA, the CDR3 is TGTGCCAGCAGTGAACAGCGGGAGTTCCACAATGAGCAGTTCTTC. Amino acid sequence: CASSEQREFHNEQFF.

The chain carries TRBV19 and TRBJ1-4, with D perhaps matching TRBD1 (6 bases). The CDR3 has 14 residues. The germline gives CDR1 LNHDA, CDR2 SQIVND (reference sequence). V lost 10 bases and J lost 5, with 17 bases in between. The CDR3 here is CATIPGAGNEKLFF. CDR3 DNA: TGTGCCACAATCCCAGGGGCTGGGAATGAAAAACTGTTTTTT.

The rearrangement uses TRBV11-2 and TRBJ2-3; possibly TRBD2 for D (6 bases). Germline V gene data show CDR1 as SGHAT and CDR2 as FQNNGV. Trimming took off 4 bases at V and 3 bases at J, with 17 bases between the two ends. The CDR3 extends over 16 amino acids. The CDR3 region is CASSSSLAVSTDTQYF. The CDR3 bases are TGTGCCAGCAGCTCATCACTAGCAGTTTCAACAGATACGCAGTATTTT.

The chain uses TRBV5-1 and TRBJ1-2; D perhaps matches TRBD1 (5 bases). This CDR3 has 13 residues. Germline loops: CDR1 SGHRS, CDR2 YFSETQ. The V end lost 7 bases, the J end lost 6 bases, and 16 bases lay between the germline ends. CDR3 sequence (DNA): TGCGCCAGCTCTGAACAGGTGGACGATGGCTACACCTTC. Its translation: CASSEQVDDGYTF.

J is TRBJ2-7 and V is TRBV13; D is unresolved. Trimming took off 3 bases at V and 5 bases at J, with 5 bases between the two ends. CDR3 length equals 11 residues. Germline V CDR1 and CDR2: PRHDT, FYEKMQ (reference sequence). DNA of the CDR3: TGTGCCAGCAGCTTCCTCCACGAGCAGTACTTC. Translation: CASSFLHEQYF.

The chain links TRBV27 to TRBJ2-1; 8 nucleotides agree with TRBD2. J lost 7 bases, V lost 1 base, and 6 bases had no gene match. Germline V lookup: CDR1 MNHEY, CDR2 SMNVEV (reference sequence). The CDR3 has 15 residues. CDR3 coding DNA: TGTGCCAGCAGTTTATACGGGGGGGCCCCAAATGAGCAGTTCTTC. Protein product: CASSLYGGAPNEQFF.

The CDR3 sequence is CASSLTAGGDTQYF. CDR3 in DNA: TGCGCCAGCAGCTTAACAGCGGGGGGGGATACGCAGTATTTT. V usage is TRBV5-1 and J usage is TRBJ2-3, with TRBD2 matching over 10 bases. This CDR3 is built from 14 residues. The V and J ends lost 2 bases and 6 bases, in that order; junction bases with no gene match: 3. Germline V gives CDR1 SGHRS, CDR2 YFSETQ.

The chain has TRBV2 and TRBJ1-2; unclear D gene. The CDR3 is 12 residues long. In germline, CDR1 is SNHLY, CDR2 FYNNEI. V lost 8 bases to trimming and J lost 6 bases, with 13 bases between them. This chain's CDR3 is CASGLLSNGYTF. CDR3 coding DNA: TGTGCCAGCGGGCTGCTGTCCAATGGCTACACCTTC.

Remarks on this clone: This sample includes further DNA sequences coding for the same CDR3. This chain's CDR3 is CASSPRGTSGSYEQYF. Here the CDR3 DNA reads TGTGCCAGCAGCCCTAGAGGGACTAGCGGCTCCTACGAGCAGTACTTC. This chain connects TRBV7-2 to TRBJ2-7; 11 positions match TRBD2. Per germline, CDR1 SGHTA and CDR2 FQGNSA. This CDR3 spans 16 amino acids. V was pared by 5 bases and J by 0 bases, with 6 bases of the junction left unmatched.

The chain joins TRBV7-9 to TRBJ1-6; D remains ambiguous. CDR3 length: 14 residues. The V end was cut by 1 base, the J end by 7 bases, with 8 bases between. Germline lookup yields CDR1 SEHNR and CDR2 FQNEAQ (reference sequence). In DNA form, the CDR3 reads TGTGCCAGCAGCTTAGTTCGGGGAAATTCACCCCTCCACTTT. Translated, it gives CASSLVRGNSPLHF. Combining the CDR3 with reference TRBV7-9 and TRBJ1-6 gives the whole variable domain DTGVSQNPRHKITKRGQNVTFRCDPISEHNRLYWYRQTLGQGPEFLTYFQNEAQLEKSRLLSDRFSAERPKGSFSTLEIQRTEQGDSAMYLCASSLVRGNSPLHFGNGTRLTVT.

By share, this clone counts as medium-sized (0.01 to 0.1%). The chain combines TRBV10-2 with TRBJ1-3; 10 positions match TRBD1. J gave up 2 bases and V 6 bases, and 19 bases lay outside the gene matches. CDR1 is WSHSY, CDR2 SAAADI, per germline. The CDR3 totals 20 residues. CDR3 coding DNA: TGCGCCAGCAGCCTTAAAAGGGGACAGGGGACATCGGTACCTGGAAACACCATATATTTT. Encoded protein: CASSLKRGQGTSVPGNTIYF.

This clone has only one observation. The rearrangement joins TRBV6-1 to TRBJ1-6; maybe TRBD1 (6 bases). Between the trimmed V and J ends, which lost 4 bases and 9 bases, there was a span of 16 bases. This CDR3 comprises 15 residues. CDR1 MNHNS and CDR2 SASEGT come from the germline V gene. CDR3 nucleotides: TGTGCCAGCAGTGTCTCAGGGGAAGAGGCTTCACCCCTCCACTTT. The encoded protein is CASSVSGEEASPLHF.